This T cell receptor (beta chain) was retrieved from a study of CD8+ T cells in alopecia areata. Study-wide results and caveats: Scalp repertoires also include resident alphabeta T cells from normal skin. Mice showed clearer TCR sharing than patients did, a gap that was possibly HLA-related. Normal scalp showed lower clonality than lesional scalp, especially alopecia totalis/universalis.

The sequencing template was cDNA reverse transcribed from extracted RNA. Sequencing used immunoSEQ multiplex PCR; TCRdb keeps in-frame clones, though not all of them. The table includes around 100,000 clones, around 60% detected once. With respect to this clone: The antigen is unknown.

T lymphocytes (CD4+ and CD8+) were sorted from PBMCs. What was sequenced was CD4+ T cells sorted from blood. This clonotype originated in a human donor in good health.

This CDR3 is CASSLYGGGRPTDTQYF. DNA for the CDR3: TGTGCCAGCAGCTTATACGGCGGGGGGCGCCCCACAGATACGCAGTATTTT. This chain links TRBV13 with TRBJ2-3, with 8 bases aligning to TRBD2. Germline values: CDR1 PRHDT, CDR2 FYEKMQ (reference sequence). The V and J ends lost 2 bases and 2 bases, in that order; junction bases with no gene match: 9. The CDR3 spans 17 residues.